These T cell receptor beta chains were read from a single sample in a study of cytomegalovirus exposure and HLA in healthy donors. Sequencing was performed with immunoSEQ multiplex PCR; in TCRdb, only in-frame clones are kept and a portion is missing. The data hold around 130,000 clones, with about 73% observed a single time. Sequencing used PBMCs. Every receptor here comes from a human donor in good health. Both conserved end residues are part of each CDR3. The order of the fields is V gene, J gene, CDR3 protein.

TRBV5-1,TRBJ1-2,CASSLDRGHPSNYGYTF
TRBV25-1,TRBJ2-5,CASSIQTLTQETQYF
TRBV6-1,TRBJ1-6,CASSGQYNSPLHF
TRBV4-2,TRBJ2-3,CASSQDRGHTDTQYF
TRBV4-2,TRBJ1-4,CASSQERRGKLFF
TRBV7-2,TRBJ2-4,CASSPQGGILAKNIQYF
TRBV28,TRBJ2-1,CASSSFKLGQGISGRGDEQFF
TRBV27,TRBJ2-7,CASSLSENYLSYEQYF
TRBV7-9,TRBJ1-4,CSSSFRQVGEKLFF
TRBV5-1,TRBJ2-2,CASSPTSGRVTGELFF
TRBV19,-,CASRAGGDSYEQYF
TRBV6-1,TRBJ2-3,CASSGVPGHITDTQYF
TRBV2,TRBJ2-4,CASRELAGGPGNIQYF
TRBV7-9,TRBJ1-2,CSSSLGAYGYTF
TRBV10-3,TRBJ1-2,CAISGREEDTNYGYTF
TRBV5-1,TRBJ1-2,CASSLLQGDYGYTF
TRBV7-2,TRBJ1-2,CASSRDRVNYGYTF
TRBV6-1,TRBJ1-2,CASSENGYGYTF
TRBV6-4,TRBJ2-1,CASSKDYYNEQFF
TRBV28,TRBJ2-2,CAGRDTNTGELFF
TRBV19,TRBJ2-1,CASSIDWHSGRANEQFF
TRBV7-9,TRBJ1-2,CASSLRIAGGYYGYTF
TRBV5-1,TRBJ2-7,CASRALQGYEQYF
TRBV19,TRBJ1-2,CASSTSSTIYGYTF
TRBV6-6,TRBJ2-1,CASSGGLAGAYNEQFF
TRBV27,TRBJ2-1,CASSPTGAGNEQFF
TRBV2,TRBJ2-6,CASSRGLSPDVLTF
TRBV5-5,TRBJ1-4,CASRRDGANEKLFF
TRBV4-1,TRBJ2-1,CASSQAGTSGRANYEQFF
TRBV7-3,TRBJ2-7,CASSLAGSYEQYF
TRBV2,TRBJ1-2,CASSTNGQGYYGYTF
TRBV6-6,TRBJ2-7,CASSYDTGAVTYEQYF
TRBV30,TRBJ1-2,CAWTVKPIRVNGYTF
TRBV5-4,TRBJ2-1,CASSLGGGGRATHEQFF
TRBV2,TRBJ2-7,CASRDNTGQGAYEQYF
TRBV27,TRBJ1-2,CATRGYSGQASNYGYTF
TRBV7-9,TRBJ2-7,CASSLAQGASFYEQYF